The clone carrying this TCR beta chain is categorized as large. Germline V lookup: CDR1 SGHTA, CDR2 FQGNSA. The CDR3 spans 15 residues. Trimming cost V 5 bases and J 8 bases, with 16 bases left between them. MiXCR, applied by TCRdb to the RT-PCR reads, yields one record per CDR3 protein. The sample gives approximately 5,000 distinct CDR3 sequences, about 9.2% of which show up once; roughly 4.2% is in the top ten. The sample is drawn from a study of immune reconstitution after stem cell transplant in scleroderma. This chain uses TRBV7-2 with TRBJ1-6; D is unclear. This receptor was identified in a male donor with systemic sclerosis. This sample was taken before or after autologous hematopoietic stem cell transplantation (not recorded which). Here the CDR3 reads CASSPFISWDSPLHF. The CDR3 nucleotides read TGTGCCAGCAGCCCCTTTATATCCTGGGATTCACCCCTCCACTTT.